This T cell receptor (beta chain) was retrieved from a study of cytomegalovirus exposure and HLA in healthy donors. Study-wide results and caveats: A few of the chains that were CMV-associated were confirmed in vitro to be specific for CMV antigens. For most TCR sequences rarity was the rule, although some public TCRs occurred in many donors.

About this clone itself: Its cognate antigen is unknown.

TCRdb keeps only in-frame clones here, not all; method: immunoSEQ multiplex PCR. The top ten clones hold roughly 3.8% of a sample with tens of thousands of clones, about 90% of them seen once. Germline V gene lookup returns CDR1 MNHNS and CDR2 SASEGT. The length of the CDR3 is 14 residues. The germline V and J ends were trimmed by 6 bases and 7 bases, with 19 bases remaining between them. The genes are TRBV6-1 and TRBJ2-7; possible D gene TRBD1, 6 bases. Sequencing was carried out using PBMCs. The source is a woman aged 18-29 years in good health and CMV-seropositive. The CDR3 here is CASSSGQHYDEQYF. The CDR3 DNA is TGTGCCAGCAGCTCGGGACAACATTACGATGAGCAGTACTTC.